These 23 T cell receptor beta chains were sequenced from one sample in a study of vaccination and CD4 T cells after COVID-19. Their antigens are not known. Treatment given: roughly 10-day PBMC culture with coronavirus spike peptide pools or control peptides (ViraFEST assay). Cultured CD4+ T cell DNA underwent sequencing with the Oncomine TCR Beta short-read assay. One entry per CDR3 protein results from TCRdb running MiXCR on the PCR reads. The profile covers about 14,000 distinct CDR3 sequences, with less than 55% appearing a single time and about 9% taken by the ten largest. Sequenced: CD4+ T cells from blood, cultured in vitro. The source is a human donor who had recovered from COVID-19.

This rearrangement joins TRBV15 to TRBJ2-5; the match to TRBD2 covers 7 bases. V lost 5 bases to trimming and J lost 4 bases; unmatched junction nucleotides: 10. The V gene's germline CDR1 is LNHNV and CDR2 YYDKDF (reference sequence). This CDR3 contains 15 residues. The CDR3 protein is CATSPPFGGGETQYF. In DNA, the CDR3 is TGTGCCACCAGCCCTCCCTTCGGCGGGGGAGAGACCCAGTACTTC.

The chain employs TRBV5-1 and TRBJ2-1; 7 bases fit TRBD1. Germline V lookup: CDR1 SGHRS, CDR2 YFSETQ. This CDR3 region has 14 residues. J was trimmed by 4 bases and V by 5 bases; bases with no gene match: 6. CDR3 in DNA: TGCGCCAGCAGATGGGACAGAATGTACAATGAGCAGTTCTTC. Residues: CASRWDRMYNEQFF.

This chain uses TRBV27 with TRBJ1-5, with 8 bases matching TRBD1. Germline CDR1 MNHEY, CDR2 SMNVEV (reference sequence). The CDR3 spans 18 residues. Trimming cost V 5 bases and J 6 bases; bases outside gene matches: 18. CDR3 sequence reads: CASSPQGGGQGAGQPQHF. The DNA for the CDR3 is TGTGCCAGCAGTCCGCAAGGGGGAGGGCAGGGGGCGGGTCAGCCCCAGCATTTT.

The V gene is TRBV2, the J gene TRBJ2-2, with TRBD2 as a possible D gene (5 bases). Germline V gives CDR1 SNHLY, CDR2 FYNNEI. The V end was cut by 4 bases, the J end by 7 bases, with 7 bases between. The CDR3 length is 12 residues. This CDR3 is CASSVGVGELFF. CDR3 coding DNA: TGTGCCAGCAGTGTCGGGGTCGGGGAGCTGTTTTTT.

About this clonotype itself: The junction differs from germline at one of its ends, possibly a read error. This chain links TRBV6-5 with TRBJ1-1; no clear D. Germline V CDR1 and CDR2: MNHEY, SVGAGI. The CDR3 is 15 amino acids. The CDR3 protein is CAGSYSHPMNTEAFF. The CDR3 DNA sequence: TGTGCCGGCAGTTACTCCCACCCTATGAACACTGAAGCTTTCTTT.

The chain is built from TRBV7-2 and TRBJ1-2; D is unresolved. CDR1 is SGHTA and CDR2 is FQGNSA in the germline V gene. The CDR3 length is 15 residues. V lost 6 bases, J lost 3 bases, and 17 bases lay in between. CDR3 nucleotide sequence: TGTGCCAGCAGTCCGGGTGGGAAAATTCACTATGGCTACACCTTC. Amino acids: CASSPGGKIHYGYTF.

The chain recombines TRBV19 with TRBJ2-3; TRBD1 agrees at 10 bases. The CDR3 has 14 amino acids. The germline V gene has CDR1 LNHDA and CDR2 SQIVND (reference sequence). The junction had 2 bases not matched to a gene; V was cut back by 8 bases and J by 0 bases. The CDR3 reads CASRQGASTDTQYF. The CDR3 DNA sequence: TGTGCCAGTCGACAGGGGGCGAGCACAGATACGCAGTATTTT.

The CDR3 reads CASRATGGAWSYTF. CDR3 DNA sequence: TGTGCCAGCAGGGCAACAGGGGGCGCGTGGAGCTACACCTTC. The J gene is TRBJ1-2, the V gene TRBV2, with TRBD1 matching 9 bases. The length of the CDR3 is 14 residues. The germline V gene has CDR1 SNHLY and CDR2 FYNNEI. J lost 9 bases, V lost 6 bases, and 11 bases had no gene match.

This clonotype has a handful of counts. This rearrangement joins TRBV19 to TRBJ1-5; D is unclear. V lost 3 bases and J 6 bases, leaving 9 bases between the germline ends. This CDR3 is 13 amino acids long. Germline V gives CDR1 LNHDA, CDR2 SQIVND (reference sequence). The CDR3, as DNA: TGTGCCAGTAGTATTAGTGGACTTCAGCCCCAGCATTTT. The encoded protein is CASSISGLQPQHF.

The rearrangement joins TRBV10-3 to TRBJ2-1, with 11 bases matching TRBD2. The CDR3 contains 15 residues. CDR1 and CDR2 from the germline V gene are ENHRY and SYGVKD. After removal of 6 bases from V and 9 bases from J, the junction contained 10 bases not matched to a gene. DNA of the CDR3: TGTGCCATCAGCGAGACTAGCGGGGATTTTGGTGAGCAGTTCTTC. This sequence encodes CAISETSGDFGEQFF.

The chain is built from TRBV6-5 and TRBJ2-2; TRBD1 agrees at 8 bases. J gave up 1 base and V 2 bases, and 3 bases lay outside the gene matches. In germline, CDR1 is MNHEY, CDR2 SVGAGI. This CDR3 has 16 residues. In nucleotides, the CDR3 is TGTGCCAGCAGTTACCTGGGACAGGAGAACACCGGGGAGCTGTTTTTT. It codes for CASSYLGQENTGELFF.

This chain uses TRBV5-1 with TRBJ2-1; 8 nucleotides agree with TRBD1. V lost 0 bases to trimming and J lost 6 bases; unmatched junction nucleotides: 5. Germline loops: CDR1 SGHRS, CDR2 YFSETQ. This CDR3 region has 15 residues. This CDR3 reads CASSLDGQGFNEQFF. The DNA of the CDR3 is TGCGCCAGCAGCTTGGACGGACAGGGATTCAATGAGCAGTTCTTC.

As DNA, the CDR3 is TGTGCCAGCAGTTTTTCGGGGGCCTACGAGCAGTACTTC. Its protein is CASSFSGAYEQYF. This chain connects TRBV6-2 or TRBV6-3 to TRBJ2-7; D may be TRBD2 (6 bases). Trimming pared 4 bases from V and 2 bases from J, leaving 9 bases between. The CDR3 has 13 amino acids. The germline CDR1 and CDR2 sequences are MNHEY and SVGEGT.

This clonotype came up a few times. The genes are TRBV20-1 and TRBJ1-3; TRBD1 matches 8 bases. The V segment lost 0 bases and the J segment 7 bases; nucleotides outside the gene matches: 11. Germline assignment: CDR1 DFQATT and CDR2 SNEGSKA (reference sequence). There are 16 residues in the CDR3. The CDR3 protein is CSARDVTRGPKNTIYF. The CDR3 DNA is TGCAGTGCTAGAGATGTTACCAGGGGGCCTAAGAACACCATATATTTT.

There are a few counts of this clonotype. The V call is TRBV6-5, the J call TRBJ1-3; D call uncertain. V was pared by 2 bases and J by 4 bases, with 9 bases between. The CDR3 has 14 residues. Germline CDR1 MNHEY, CDR2 SVGAGI. The CDR3 DNA is TGTGCCAGCAGTTACGACTCGTCCGGAAACACCATATATTTT. It translates to CASSYDSSGNTIYF.

This chain's CDR3 is CASTYGGLYEQYF. For the CDR3, the DNA is TGTGCCAGCACATACGGGGGCCTCTACGAGCAGTACTTC. The chain joins TRBV6-2 or TRBV6-3 to TRBJ2-7; D could derive from TRBD1 or TRBD2 (6 bases each). The CDR3 extends over 13 amino acids. Trimming stripped 7 bases from V and 3 bases from J, with 13 bases between. Germline lookup yields CDR1 MNHEY and CDR2 SVGEGT.

The V call is TRBV20-1, the J call TRBJ2-5; 9 bases agree with TRBD1. Germline CDR1 and CDR2: DFQATT and SNEGSKA (reference sequence). V shed 6 bases, J shed 5 bases, and the junction held 13 bases outside the gene matches. The CDR3 has 15 residues. CDR3 in DNA: TGCAGTGCCCCGGCCGGGACAGGGACGTGGGAGACCCAGTACTTC. Translating gives CSAPAGTGTWETQYF.

The rearrangement links TRBV7-9 to TRBJ2-5, with a weak D call TRBD1 (5 bases). This CDR3 has 14 amino acids. The germline CDR1 and CDR2 sequences are SEHNR and FQNEAQ (reference sequence). V was cut by 5 bases and J by 5 bases, with 15 bases left in between. In nucleotides, the CDR3 is TGTGCCAGCAGCCGAGACCAGGGAATGGAGACCCAGTACTTC. Translated, it gives CASSRDQGMETQYF.

The chain combines TRBV6-2 or TRBV6-3 with TRBJ1-1, with unresolved D. Germline V gene sequence: CDR1 MNHEY, CDR2 SVGEGT. The ends were cut back, 4 bases at V and 3 bases at J, with 6 bases in the middle. This CDR3 is built from 12 residues. In DNA, the CDR3 is TGTGCCAGCAGTTCTCCATACACTGAAGCTTTCTTT. It encodes CASSSPYTEAFF.

V gene TRBV20-1 combines with J gene TRBJ1-1; D not certain. The ends were cut back, 0 bases at V and 1 base at J, with 6 bases in the middle. The CDR3 contains 13 residues. Germline CDR1 DFQATT, CDR2 SNEGSKA (reference sequence). CDR3 in amino acids: CSAREDGNTEAFF. The CDR3, as DNA: TGCAGTGCTAGAGAGGACGGGAACACTGAAGCTTTCTTT.

The chain combines TRBV24-1 with TRBJ2-1; D unclear. Deletions cut 1 base from V and 2 bases from J, with 8 bases between. The CDR3 sequence is 15 residues long. Germline lookup yields CDR1 KGHDR and CDR2 SFDVKD. DNA of the CDR3: TGTGCCACCAGTGATTTCAAAACGGCCTACAATGAGCAGTTCTTC. Protein sequence: CATSDFKTAYNEQFF.

CDR3: CASNSGTRSEQYF. The DNA for the CDR3 is TGTGCCAGCAACTCCGGGACCCGTAGCGAGCAGTACTTC. The chain employs TRBV2 and TRBJ2-7; TRBD1 or TRBD2 may be the D gene (5 bases each). This CDR3 is built from 13 residues. In germline, CDR1 is SNHLY, CDR2 FYNNEI. The V gene lost 7 bases and the J gene lost 6 bases, with 16 bases spanning the gap.

The V gene is TRBV7-9, the J gene TRBJ2-7, with D maybe TRBD1 (6 bases). From germline, CDR1 is SEHNR and CDR2 FQNEAQ (reference sequence). This CDR3 region has 14 residues. The V and J ends lost 6 bases and 2 bases respectively, with 14 bases between them. CDR3 sequence: CASSYREKTYEQYF. The DNA of the CDR3 is TGTGCCAGCAGTTACAGGGAAAAGACCTACGAGCAGTACTTC.